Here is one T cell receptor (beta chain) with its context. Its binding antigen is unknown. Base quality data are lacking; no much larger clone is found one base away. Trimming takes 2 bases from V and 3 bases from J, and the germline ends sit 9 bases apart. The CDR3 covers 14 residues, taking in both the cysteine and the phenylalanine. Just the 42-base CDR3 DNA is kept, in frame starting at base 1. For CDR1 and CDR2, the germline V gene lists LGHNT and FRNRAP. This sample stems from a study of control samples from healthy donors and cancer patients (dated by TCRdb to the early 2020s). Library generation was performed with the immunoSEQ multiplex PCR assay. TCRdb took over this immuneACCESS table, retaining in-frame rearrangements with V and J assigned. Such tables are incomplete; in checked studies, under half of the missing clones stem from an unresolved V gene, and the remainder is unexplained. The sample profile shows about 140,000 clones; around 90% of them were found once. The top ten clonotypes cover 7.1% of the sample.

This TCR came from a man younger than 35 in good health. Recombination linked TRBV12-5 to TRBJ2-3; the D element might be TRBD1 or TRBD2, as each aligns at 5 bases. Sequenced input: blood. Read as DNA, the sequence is TGTGCTAGTGGTTTGCCCGGGACGACAGATACGCAGTATTTT. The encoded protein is CASGLPGTTDTQYF.